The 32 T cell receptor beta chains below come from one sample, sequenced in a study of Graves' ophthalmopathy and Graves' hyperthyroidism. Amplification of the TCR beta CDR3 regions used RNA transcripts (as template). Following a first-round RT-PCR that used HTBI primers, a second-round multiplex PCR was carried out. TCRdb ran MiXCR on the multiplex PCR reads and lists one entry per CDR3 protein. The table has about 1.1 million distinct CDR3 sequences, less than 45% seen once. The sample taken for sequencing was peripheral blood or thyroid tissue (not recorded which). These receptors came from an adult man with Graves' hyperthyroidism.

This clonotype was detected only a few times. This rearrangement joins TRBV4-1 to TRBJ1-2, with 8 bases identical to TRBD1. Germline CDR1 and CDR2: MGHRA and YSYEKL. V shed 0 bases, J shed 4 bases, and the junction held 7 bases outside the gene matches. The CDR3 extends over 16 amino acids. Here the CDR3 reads CASSQEGGQDTYGYTF. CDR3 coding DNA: TGCGCCAGCAGCCAAGAAGGGGGACAGGACACCTATGGCTACACCTTC.

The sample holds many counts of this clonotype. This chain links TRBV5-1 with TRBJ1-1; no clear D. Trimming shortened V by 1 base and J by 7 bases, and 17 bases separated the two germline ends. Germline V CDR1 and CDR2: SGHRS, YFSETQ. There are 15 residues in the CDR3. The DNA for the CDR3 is TGCGCCAGCAGCTTGCGGTCCTCGCCCGCCATTGAAGCTTTCTTT. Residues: CASSLRSSPAIEAFF.

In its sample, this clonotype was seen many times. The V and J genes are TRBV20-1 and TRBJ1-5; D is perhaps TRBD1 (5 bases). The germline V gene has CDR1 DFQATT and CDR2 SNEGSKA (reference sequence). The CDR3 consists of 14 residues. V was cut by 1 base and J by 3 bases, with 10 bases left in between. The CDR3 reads CSARVDSTNQPQHF. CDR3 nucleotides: TGCAGTGCTAGAGTTGACAGTACCAATCAGCCCCAGCATTTT.

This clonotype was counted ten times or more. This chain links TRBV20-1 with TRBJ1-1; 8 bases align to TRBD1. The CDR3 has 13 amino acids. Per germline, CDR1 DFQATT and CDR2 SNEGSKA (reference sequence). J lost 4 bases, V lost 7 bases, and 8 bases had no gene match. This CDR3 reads CSGDQGATTEAFF. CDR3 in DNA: TGCAGTGGAGACCAGGGGGCGACCACTGAAGCTTTCTTT.

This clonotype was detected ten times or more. CDR3 in DNA: TGTGCCAGCAAGGGCAGAACGGGGAATCAGCCCCAGCATTTT. It codes for CASKGRTGNQPQHF. The genes are TRBV6-1 and TRBJ1-5; D ambiguous. There are 14 residues in the CDR3. V lost 7 bases, J lost 4 bases, and 14 bases lay in between. CDR1 is MNHNS, CDR2 SASEGT, per germline.

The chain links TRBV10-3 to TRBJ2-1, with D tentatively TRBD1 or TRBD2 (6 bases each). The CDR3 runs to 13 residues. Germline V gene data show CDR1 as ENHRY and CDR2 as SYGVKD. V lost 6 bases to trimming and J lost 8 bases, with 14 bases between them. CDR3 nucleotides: TGTGCCATCAGCGGGGGCCAACTAGATGAGCAGTTCTTC. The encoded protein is CAISGGQLDEQFF.

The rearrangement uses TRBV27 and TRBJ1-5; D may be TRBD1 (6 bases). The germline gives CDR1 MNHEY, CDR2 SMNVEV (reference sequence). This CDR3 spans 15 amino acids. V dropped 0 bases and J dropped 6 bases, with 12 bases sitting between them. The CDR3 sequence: CASSLSIGGLQPQHF. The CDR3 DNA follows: TGTGCCAGCAGTTTATCGATAGGGGGGCTTCAGCCCCAGCATTTT.

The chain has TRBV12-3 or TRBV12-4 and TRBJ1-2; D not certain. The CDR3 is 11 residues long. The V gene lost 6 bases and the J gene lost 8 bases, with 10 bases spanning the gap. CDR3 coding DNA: TGTGCCAGCAGGACTAGGACCGGCTACACCTTC. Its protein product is CASRTRTGYTF.

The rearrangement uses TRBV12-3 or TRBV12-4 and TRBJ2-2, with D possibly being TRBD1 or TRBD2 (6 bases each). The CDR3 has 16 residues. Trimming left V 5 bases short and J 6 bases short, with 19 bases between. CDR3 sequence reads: CASSPKARGVAGELFF. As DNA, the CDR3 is TGTGCCAGCAGTCCCAAAGCGAGGGGGGTGGCCGGGGAGCTGTTTTTT.

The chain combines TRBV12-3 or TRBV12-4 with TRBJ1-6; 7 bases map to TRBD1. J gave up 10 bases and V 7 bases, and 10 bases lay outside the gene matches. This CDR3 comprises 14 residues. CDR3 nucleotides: TGTGCCAGCACCTTAAAAGGGGGCGGGTCACCCCTCCACTTT. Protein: CASTLKGGGSPLHF.

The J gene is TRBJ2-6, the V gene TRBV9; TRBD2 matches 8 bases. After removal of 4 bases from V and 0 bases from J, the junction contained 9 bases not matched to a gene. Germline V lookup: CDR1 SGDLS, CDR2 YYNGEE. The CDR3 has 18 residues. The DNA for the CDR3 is TGTGCCAGCAGCCCATCGGGGGGGGGAAGCTCTGGGGCCAACGTCCTGACTTTC. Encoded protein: CASSPSGGGSSGANVLTF.

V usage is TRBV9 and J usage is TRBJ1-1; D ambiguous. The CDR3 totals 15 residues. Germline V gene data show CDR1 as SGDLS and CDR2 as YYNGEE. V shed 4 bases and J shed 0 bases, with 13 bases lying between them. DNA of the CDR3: TGTGCCAGCAGCCCTAGAGGAATCTTGAACACTGAAGCTTTCTTT. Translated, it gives CASSPRGILNTEAFF.

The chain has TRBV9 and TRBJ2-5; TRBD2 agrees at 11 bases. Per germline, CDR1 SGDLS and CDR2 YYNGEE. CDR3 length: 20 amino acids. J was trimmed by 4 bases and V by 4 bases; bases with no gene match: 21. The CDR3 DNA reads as TGTGCCAGCAGCACCGGGACTAGCGGCTACACCGGGGAGCTTTCAGAGACCCAGTACTTC. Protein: CASSTGTSGYTGELSETQYF.

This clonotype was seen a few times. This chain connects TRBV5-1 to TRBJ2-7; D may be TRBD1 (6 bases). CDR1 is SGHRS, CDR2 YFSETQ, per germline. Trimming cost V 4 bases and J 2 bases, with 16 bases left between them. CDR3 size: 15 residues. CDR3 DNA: TGCGCCAGCAGCGACTTCGGACAGTCCACCTACGAGCAGTACTTC. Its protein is CASSDFGQSTYEQYF.

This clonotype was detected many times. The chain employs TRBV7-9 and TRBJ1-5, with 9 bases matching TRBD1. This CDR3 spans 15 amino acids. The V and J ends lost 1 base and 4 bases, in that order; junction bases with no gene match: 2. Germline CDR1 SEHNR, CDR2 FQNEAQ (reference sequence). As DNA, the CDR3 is TGTGCCAGCAGCTTAGTGGGGACAGGGAATCAGCCCCAGCATTTT. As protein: CASSLVGTGNQPQHF.

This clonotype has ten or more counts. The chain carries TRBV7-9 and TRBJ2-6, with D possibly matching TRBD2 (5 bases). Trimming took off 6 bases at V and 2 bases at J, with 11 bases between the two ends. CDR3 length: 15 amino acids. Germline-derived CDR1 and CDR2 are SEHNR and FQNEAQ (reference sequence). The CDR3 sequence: CASRSSRAGANVLTF. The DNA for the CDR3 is TGTGCCAGCAGAAGTTCGAGGGCTGGGGCCAACGTCCTGACTTTC.

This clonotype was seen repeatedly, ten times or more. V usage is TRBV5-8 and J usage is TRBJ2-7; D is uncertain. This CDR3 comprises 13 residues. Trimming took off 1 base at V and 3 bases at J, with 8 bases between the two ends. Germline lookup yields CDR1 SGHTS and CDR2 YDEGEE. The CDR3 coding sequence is TGTGCCAGCAGCTTGTCCCACGGCTACGAGCAGTACTTC. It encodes CASSLSHGYEQYF.

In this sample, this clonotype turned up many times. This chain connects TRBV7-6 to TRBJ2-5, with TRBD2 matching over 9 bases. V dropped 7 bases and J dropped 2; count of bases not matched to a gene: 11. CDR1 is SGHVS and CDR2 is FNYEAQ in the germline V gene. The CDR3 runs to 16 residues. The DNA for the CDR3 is TGTGCCAGCACTCGGTTTTCTAGCGGGATTCAAGAGACCCAGTACTTC. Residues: CASTRFSSGIQETQYF. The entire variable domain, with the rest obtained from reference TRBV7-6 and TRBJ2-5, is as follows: GAGVSQSPRYKVTKRGQDVALRCDPISGHVSLYWYRQALGQGPEFLTYFNYEAQQDKSGLPNDRFSAERPEGSISTLTIQRTEQRDSAMYRCASTRFSSGIQETQYFGPGTRLLVL.

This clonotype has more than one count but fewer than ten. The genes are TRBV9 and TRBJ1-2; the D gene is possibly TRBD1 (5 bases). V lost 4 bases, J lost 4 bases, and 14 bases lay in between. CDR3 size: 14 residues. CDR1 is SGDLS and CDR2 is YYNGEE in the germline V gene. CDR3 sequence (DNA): TGTGCCAGCAGCCCCTCGCAGGGAGCCTATGGCTACACCTTC. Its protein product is CASSPSQGAYGYTF. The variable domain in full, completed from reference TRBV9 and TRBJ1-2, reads DSGVTQTPKHLITATGQRVTLRCSPRSGDLSVYWYQQSLDQGLQFLIQYYNGEERAKGNILERFSAQQFPDLHSELNLSSLELGDSALYFCASSPSQGAYGYTFGSGTRLTVV.

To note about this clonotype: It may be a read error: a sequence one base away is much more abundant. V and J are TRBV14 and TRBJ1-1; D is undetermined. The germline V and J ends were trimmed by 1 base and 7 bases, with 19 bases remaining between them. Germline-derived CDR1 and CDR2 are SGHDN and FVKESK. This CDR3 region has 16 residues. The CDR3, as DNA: TGTGCCAGCAGCCAAGGGAGCGCCGGGGTATTTGTTGAAGCTTTCTTT. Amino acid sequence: CASSQGSAGVFVEAFF.

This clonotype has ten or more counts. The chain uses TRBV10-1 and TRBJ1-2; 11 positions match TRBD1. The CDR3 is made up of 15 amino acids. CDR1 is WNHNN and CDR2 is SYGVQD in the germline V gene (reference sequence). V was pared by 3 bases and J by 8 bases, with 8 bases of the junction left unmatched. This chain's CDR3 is CASSEGRDRGFGYTF. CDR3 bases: TGCGCCAGCAGTGAAGGCCGGGACAGGGGGTTCGGCTACACCTTC.

The CDR3 DNA follows: TGTGCCAGCAGTTTGGGGCCAGGCGATTACGGCACTGAAGCTTTCTTT. As protein: CASSLGPGDYGTEAFF. The rearrangement joins TRBV27 to TRBJ1-1; TRBD1 is a possible D gene (5 bases). V was shortened by 3 bases and J by 4 bases, with 18 bases between the two germline ends. The CDR3 spans 16 residues. CDR1 and CDR2 from the germline V gene are MNHEY and SMNVEV (reference sequence).

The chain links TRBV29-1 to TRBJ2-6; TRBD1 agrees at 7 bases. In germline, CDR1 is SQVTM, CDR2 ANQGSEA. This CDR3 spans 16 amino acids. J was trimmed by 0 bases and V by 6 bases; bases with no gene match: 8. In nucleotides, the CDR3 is TGCAGCGTGACCGGACAGGACGACTCTGGGGCCAACGTCCTGACTTTC. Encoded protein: CSVTGQDDSGANVLTF.

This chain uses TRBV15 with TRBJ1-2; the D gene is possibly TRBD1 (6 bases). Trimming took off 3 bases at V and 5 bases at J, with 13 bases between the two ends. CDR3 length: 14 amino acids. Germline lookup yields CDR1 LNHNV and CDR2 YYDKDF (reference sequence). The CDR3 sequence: CATSSQGQFYGYTF. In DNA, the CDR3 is TGTGCCACCAGCAGCCAAGGACAGTTTTATGGCTACACCTTC.

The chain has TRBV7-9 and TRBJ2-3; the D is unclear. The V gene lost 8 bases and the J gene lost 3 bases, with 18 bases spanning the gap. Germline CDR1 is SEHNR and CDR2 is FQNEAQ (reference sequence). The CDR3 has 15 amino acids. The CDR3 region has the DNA TGTGCCAGCGACCCCGAAGGGTTTGAAACAGATACGCAGTATTTT. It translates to CASDPEGFETDTQYF.

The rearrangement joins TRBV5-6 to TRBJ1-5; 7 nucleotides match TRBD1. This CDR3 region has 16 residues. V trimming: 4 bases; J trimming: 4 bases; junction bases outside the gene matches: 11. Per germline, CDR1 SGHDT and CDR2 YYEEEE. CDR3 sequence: CASSRRQGSWNQPQHF. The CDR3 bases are TGTGCCAGCAGCCGCCGACAGGGAAGTTGGAATCAGCCCCAGCATTTT.

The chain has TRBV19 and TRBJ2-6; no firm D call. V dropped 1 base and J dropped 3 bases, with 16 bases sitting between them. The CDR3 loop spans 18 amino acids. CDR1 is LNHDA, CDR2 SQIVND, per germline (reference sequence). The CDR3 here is CASSIGLTIVFGANVLTF. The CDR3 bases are TGTGCCAGTAGTATAGGGCTCACGATCGTGTTTGGGGCCAACGTCCTGACTTTC. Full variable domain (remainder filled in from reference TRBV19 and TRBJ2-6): DGGITQSPKYLFRKEGQNVTLSCEQNLNHDAMYWYRQDPGQGLRLIYYSQIVNDFQKGDIAEGYSVSREKKESFPLTVTSAQKNPTAFYLCASSIGLTIVFGANVLTFGAGSRLTVL.

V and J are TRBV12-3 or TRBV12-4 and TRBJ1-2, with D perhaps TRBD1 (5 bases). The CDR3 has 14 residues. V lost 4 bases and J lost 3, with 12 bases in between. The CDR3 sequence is CASSSGTDHYGYTF. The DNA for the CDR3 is TGTGCCAGCAGTTCTGGGACGGACCACTATGGCTACACCTTC.

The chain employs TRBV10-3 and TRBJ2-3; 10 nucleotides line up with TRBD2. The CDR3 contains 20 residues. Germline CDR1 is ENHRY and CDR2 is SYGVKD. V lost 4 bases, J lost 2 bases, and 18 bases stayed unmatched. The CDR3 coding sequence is TGTGCCATCAGTGCGCAAGCCGGGACTAGCGCAAGTTCAGACACAGATACGCAGTATTTT. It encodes CAISAQAGTSASSDTDTQYF.

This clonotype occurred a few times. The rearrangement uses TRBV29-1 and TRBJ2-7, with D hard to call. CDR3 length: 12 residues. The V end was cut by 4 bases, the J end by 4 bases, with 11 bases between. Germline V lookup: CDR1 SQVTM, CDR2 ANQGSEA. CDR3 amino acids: CSVAQHGYEQYF. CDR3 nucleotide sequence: TGCAGCGTTGCCCAGCATGGGTACGAGCAGTACTTC.

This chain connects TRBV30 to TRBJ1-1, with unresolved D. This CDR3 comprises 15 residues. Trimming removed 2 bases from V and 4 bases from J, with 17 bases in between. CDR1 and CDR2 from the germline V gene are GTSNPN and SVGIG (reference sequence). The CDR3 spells CAWSLSQWGSTEAFF. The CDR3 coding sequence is TGTGCCTGGAGTCTAAGTCAGTGGGGAAGCACTGAAGCTTTCTTT. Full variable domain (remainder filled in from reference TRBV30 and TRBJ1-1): SQTIHQWPATLVQPVGSPLSLECTVEGTSNPNLYWYRQAAGRGLQLLFYSVGIGQISSEVPQNLSASRPQDRQFILSSKKLLLSDSGFYLCAWSLSQWGSTEAFFGQGTRLTVV.

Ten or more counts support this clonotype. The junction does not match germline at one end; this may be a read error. In DNA form, the CDR3 reads TGTGCCAGCAGCTCGGGACAGGGGAATGAAAAACTGTTTTTT. It specifies CASSSGQGNEKLFF. V is TRBV5-1 and J is TRBJ1-4; 10 bases map to TRBD1. The germline V gene has CDR1 SGHRS and CDR2 YFSETQ. This CDR3 has 14 amino acids.